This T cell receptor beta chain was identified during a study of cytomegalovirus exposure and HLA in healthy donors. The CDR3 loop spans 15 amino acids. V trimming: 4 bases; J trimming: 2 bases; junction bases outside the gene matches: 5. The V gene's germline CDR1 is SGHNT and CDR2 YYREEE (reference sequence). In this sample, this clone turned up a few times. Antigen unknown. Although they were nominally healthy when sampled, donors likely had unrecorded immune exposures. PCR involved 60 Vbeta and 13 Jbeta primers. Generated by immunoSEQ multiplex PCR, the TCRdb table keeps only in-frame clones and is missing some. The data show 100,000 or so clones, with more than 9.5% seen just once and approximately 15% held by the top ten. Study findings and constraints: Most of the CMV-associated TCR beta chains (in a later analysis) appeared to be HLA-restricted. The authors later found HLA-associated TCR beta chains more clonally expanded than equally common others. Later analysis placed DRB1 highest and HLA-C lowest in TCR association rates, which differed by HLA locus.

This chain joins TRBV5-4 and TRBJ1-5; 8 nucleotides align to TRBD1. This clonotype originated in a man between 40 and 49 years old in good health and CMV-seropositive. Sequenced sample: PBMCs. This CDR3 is CASSAGGAGNQPQHF. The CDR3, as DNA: TGTGCCAGCAGCGCAGGGGGCGCGGGCAATCAGCCCCAGCATTTT.